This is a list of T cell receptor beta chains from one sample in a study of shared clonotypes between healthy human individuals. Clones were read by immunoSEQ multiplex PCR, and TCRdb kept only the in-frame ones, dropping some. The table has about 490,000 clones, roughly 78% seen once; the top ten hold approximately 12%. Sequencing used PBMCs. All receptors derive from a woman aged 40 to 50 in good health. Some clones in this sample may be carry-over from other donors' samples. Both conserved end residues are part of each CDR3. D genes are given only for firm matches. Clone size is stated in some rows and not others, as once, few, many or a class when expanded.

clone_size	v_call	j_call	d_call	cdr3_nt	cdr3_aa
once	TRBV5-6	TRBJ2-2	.	TGTGCCAGCAGCACGCCCGGGACACGCGCCGGGGAGCTGTTTTTT	CASSTPGTRAGELFF
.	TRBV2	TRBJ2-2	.	TGTGCCAGCAGACTTACCGGGGAGCTGTTTTTT	CASRLTGELFF
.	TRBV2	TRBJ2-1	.	TGTGCCACCGGACGGGAGCAGTTCTTC	CATGREQFF
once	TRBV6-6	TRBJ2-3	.	TGTGCCAGCAGTTACATCTACGGGAATAGAGATACGCAGTATTTT	CASSYIYGNRDTQYF
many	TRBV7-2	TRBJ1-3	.	TGTGCCAGCAGCTTAAGCTGGGGGGGCAGTACTGGAAACACCATATATTTT	CASSLSWGGSTGNTIYF
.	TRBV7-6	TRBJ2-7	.	TGTGCCAGCAGCTTAGGGGTGGGGGGAGAGGACGAGCAGTACTTC	CASSLGVGGEDEQYF
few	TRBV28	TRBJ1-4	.	TGTGCCAGCAGAGGGGCAGGGGATGAAAAACTGTTTTTT	CASRGAGDEKLFF
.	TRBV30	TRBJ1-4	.	TGTGCCTGGAGTGGACCTGTAACAACTAATGAAAAACTGTTTTTT	CAWSGPVTTNEKLFF
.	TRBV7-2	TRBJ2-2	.	TGTGCCAGCACTCTAGGGGGGGCGCTCACCGGGGAGCTGTTTTTT	CASTLGGALTGELFF
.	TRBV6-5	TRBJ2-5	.	TGTGCCAGCAGTTACTCGAGGACGACAGGAGGGGAGACCCAGTACTTC	CASSYSRTTGGETQYF
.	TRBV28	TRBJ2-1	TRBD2	TGTGCCAGCAGTTCTATAGCGGGAGGGACCTACAATGAGCAGTTCTTC	CASSSIAGGTYNEQFF
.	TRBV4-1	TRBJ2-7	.	TGCGCCAGCAGCCAAGAGCCAGGGGGGAATTCCTACGAGCAGTACTTC	CASSQEPGGNSYEQYF
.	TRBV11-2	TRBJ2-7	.	TGTGCCAGCACCGGGGGCCCCTGGGACGAGCAGTACTTC	CASTGGPWDEQYF
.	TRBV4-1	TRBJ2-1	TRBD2	TGCGCCAGCAGCCAAGCCCTAGCGGGAGGAAGTGAGCAGTTCTTC	CASSQALAGGSEQFF
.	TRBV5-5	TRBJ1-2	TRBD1	TGTGCCAGCAACCCGGATACAGGGGGAGGATATGGCTACACCTTC	CASNPDTGGGYGYTF
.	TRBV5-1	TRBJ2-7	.	TGCGCCAGCAGGGACGAACCCTCCTACGAGCAGTACTTC	CASRDEPSYEQYF
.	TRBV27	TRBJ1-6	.	TGTGCCAGCAGTCCCCTCGGTTCACCCCTCCACTTT	CASSPLGSPLHF
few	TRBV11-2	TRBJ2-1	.	TGTGCCAGCAGCTTAGATTCGCGGAGCGATGAGCAGTTCTTC	CASSLDSRSDEQFF
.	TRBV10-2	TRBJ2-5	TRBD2	TGCGCCAGCAGGTTTAGCGGGGGACAAGAGACCCAGTACTTC	CASRFSGGQETQYF
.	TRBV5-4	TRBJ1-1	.	TGTGCCAGCAGCTTGGGGGCAGGGAAGACTGAAGCTTTCTTT	CASSLGAGKTEAFF
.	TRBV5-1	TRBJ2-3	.	TGCGCCAGCAGCTTGGAGCCCGGGGCAGATACGCAGTATTTT	CASSLEPGADTQYF
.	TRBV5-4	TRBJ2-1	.	TGTGCCAGCAGCCCGCCGGCGAGCTCCTACAATGAGCAGTTCTTC	CASSPPASSYNEQFF
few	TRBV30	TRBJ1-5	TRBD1	TGTGCCTGGGGGACAGGGGGCAATCAGCCCCAGCATTTT	CAWGTGGNQPQHF
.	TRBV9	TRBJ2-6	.	TGTGCCAGCAGCGTCGCTGGGGCCAACGTCCTGACTTTC	CASSVAGANVLTF
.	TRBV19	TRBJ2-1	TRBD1	TGTGCCAGTAGTATCAGGACAGGGGGCTACAATGAGCAGTTCTTC	CASSIRTGGYNEQFF
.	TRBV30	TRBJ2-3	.	TGCGCCTGGAGTATTGGCCACCCGACAGATACGCAGTATTTT	CAWSIGHPTDTQYF
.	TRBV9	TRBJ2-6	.	TGTGCCAGCAGCGTAGCTAGCCAGGGGGGCGTCGGGGCCAACGTCCTGACTTTC	CASSVASQGGVGANVLTF
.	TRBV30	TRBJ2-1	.	TGTGCCTGGAGCGGAGTAAGCTCCTACAATGAGCAGTTCTTC	CAWSGVSSYNEQFF
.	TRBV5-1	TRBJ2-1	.	TGCGCCAGCAGCTTTCAGACTAGTAGTAATGAGCAGTTCTTC	CASSFQTSSNEQFF
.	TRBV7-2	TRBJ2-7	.	TGTGCCAGCAGCTTAGAGTATACATCCTACGAGCAGTACTTC	CASSLEYTSYEQYF
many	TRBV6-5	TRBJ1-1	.	TGTGCCAGCAGTTACTCGCTACAGGGAGGGAACACTGAAGCTTTCTTT	CASSYSLQGGNTEAFF
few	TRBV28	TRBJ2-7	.	TGTGCCAGCAGCCAAGCCCCATCCTACGAGCAGTACTTC	CASSQAPSYEQYF
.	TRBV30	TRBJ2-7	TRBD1	TGTGCCTGGAATCCGGGGACAGGGCCCTACGAGCAGTACTTC	CAWNPGTGPYEQYF
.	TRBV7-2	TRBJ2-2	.	TGTGCCACACTGAGGGGTGCGGGAAACACCGGGGAGCTGTTTTTT	CATLRGAGNTGELFF
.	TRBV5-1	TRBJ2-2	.	TGCGCCAGCAGCTTAGCAGGTTATAACACCGGGGAGCTGTTTTTT	CASSLAGYNTGELFF
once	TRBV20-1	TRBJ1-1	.	TGCAGTGCTCGGGGGACTGAAGCTTTCTTT	CSARGTEAFF
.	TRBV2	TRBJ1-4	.	TGTGCCAGCAGTGAGGCACGAGGGGTGGGTGAAAAACTGTTTTTT	CASSEARGVGEKLFF
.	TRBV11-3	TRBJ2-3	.	TGTGCCAGCAGCATAACCTACCTCACAGATACGCAGTATTTT	CASSITYLTDTQYF
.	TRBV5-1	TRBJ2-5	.	TGCGCCAGCAGCACGGGCCCAACGGAGACCCAGTACTTC	CASSTGPTETQYF
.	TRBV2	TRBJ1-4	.	TGTGCCAGCAGTGCGCCGGGACCTACAACTAATGAAAAACTGTTTTTT	CASSAPGPTTNEKLFF
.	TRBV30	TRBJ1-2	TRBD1	TGTGCCTGGAGTTCGACAGGGGGGGGCTACACCTTC	CAWSSTGGGYTF